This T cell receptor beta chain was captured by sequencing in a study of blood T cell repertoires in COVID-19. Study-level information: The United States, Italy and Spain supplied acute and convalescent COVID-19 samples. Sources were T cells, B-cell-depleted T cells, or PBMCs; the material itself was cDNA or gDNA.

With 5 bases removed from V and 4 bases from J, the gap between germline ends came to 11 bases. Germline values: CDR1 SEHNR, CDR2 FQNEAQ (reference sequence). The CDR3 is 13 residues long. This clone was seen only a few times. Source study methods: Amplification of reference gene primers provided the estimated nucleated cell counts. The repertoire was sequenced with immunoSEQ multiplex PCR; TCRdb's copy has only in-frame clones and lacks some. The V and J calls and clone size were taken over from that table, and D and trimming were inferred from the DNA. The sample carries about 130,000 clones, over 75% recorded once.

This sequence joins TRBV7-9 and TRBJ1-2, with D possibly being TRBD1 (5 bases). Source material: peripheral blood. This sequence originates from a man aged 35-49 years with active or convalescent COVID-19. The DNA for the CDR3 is TGTGCCAGCAGCGTGACAGTATCCTATGGCTACACCTTC. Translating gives CASSVTVSYGYTF.